The 27 T cell receptor beta chains listed next were all sequenced from one sample in a study. TCRdb called the 5' RACE reads again in MiXCR, with one record for every CDR3 protein. The sample has 5,800 or so distinct CDR3 sequences, roughly 29% seen once. Sequencing was done on a sample of memory CD4+ T cells sorted from a lymph node. Specified subset: memory CD4+ T cells, CD4+CD45RO+CD25-. The receptors derive from a female donor with breast cancer.

This clonotype occurred many times. J is TRBJ1-5 and V is TRBV28; 9 bases line up with TRBD1. V shed 5 bases and J 4 bases; nucleotides not matched to a gene: 9. The CDR3 runs 16 residues. CDR1 is MDHEN and CDR2 is SYDVKM in the germline V gene. The CDR3 sequence: CASSDKDRGLNQPQHF. CDR3 in DNA: TGTGCCAGCAGTGATAAGGACAGGGGACTGAATCAGCCCCAGCATTTT. Complete variable domain (other parts from reference TRBV28 and TRBJ1-5): DVKVTQSSRYLVKRTGEKVFLECVQDMDHENMFWYRQDPGLGLRLIYFSYDVKMKEKGDIPEGYSVSREKKERFSLILESASTNQTSMYLCASSDKDRGLNQPQHFGDGTRLSIL.

By frequency in the sample, this clonotype is medium-sized. The chain couples TRBV12-3 or TRBV12-4 to TRBJ2-2; D perhaps matches TRBD1 (6 bases). V lost 5 bases to trimming and J lost 4 bases, with 14 bases between them. The CDR3 sequence is 15 residues long. The CDR3 reads CASSRQVVGTGELFF. The CDR3 DNA follows: TGTGCCAGCAGTCGACAGGTGGTTGGCACCGGGGAGCTGTTTTTT.

Concerning this clonotype itself: The CDR3 does not close with the conserved phenylalanine or tryptophan, likely indicating a read error. Because the CDR3's place on the DNA is in doubt, the DNA is left out and the CDR3 is given as listed by TCRdb. The chain recombines TRBV20-1 with TRBJ2-1; the table gives TRBD2 as D, unverified against the DNA. Germline-derived CDR1 and CDR2 are DFQATT and SNEGSKA (reference sequence). The CDR3 is 9 residues long, ends included. Here the CDR3 reads CSAWRVGST.

Only a few counts were recorded for this clonotype. V gene TRBV19 combines with J gene TRBJ1-5; possibly TRBD1 for D (5 bases). The germline V gene encodes CDR1 LNHDA and CDR2 SQIVND (reference sequence). Trimming cost V 5 bases and J 2 bases, with 13 bases left between them. The CDR3 sequence is 15 residues long. CDR3 coding DNA: TGTGCCAGTAGTTGGGGCCGGGCCGGCAATCAGCCCCAGCATTTT. Translating gives CASSWGRAGNQPQHF.

The chain carries TRBV18 and TRBJ2-5; D is unresolved. The CDR3 runs to 14 residues. Per the germline V gene, CDR1 is KGHSH and CDR2 is LQKENI. The DNA of the CDR3 is TGTGCAAACTCACCACCGCTGCTGCAAGAGACCCAGTACTTC. Protein product: CANSPPLLQETQYF. Complete variable domain (other parts from reference TRBV18 and TRBJ2-5): NAGVMQNPRHLVRRRGQEARLRCSPMKGHSHVYWYRQLPEEGLKFMVYLQKENIIDESGMPKERFSAEFPKEGPSILRIQQVVRGDSAAYFCANSPPLLQETQYFGPGTRLLVL.

This clonotype was seen many times. The chain employs TRBV7-9 and TRBJ2-1; 12 nucleotides align to TRBD1. This CDR3 contains 18 residues. The germline gives CDR1 SEHNR, CDR2 FQNEAQ (reference sequence). Trimming took 5 bases from V and 4 from J; bases not matched to a gene: 12. CDR3 sequence: CASSPRRDRGPAYNEQFF. CDR3 nucleotide sequence: TGTGCCAGCAGCCCTCGGCGGGACAGGGGGCCAGCTTACAATGAGCAGTTCTTC.

The table lists this clonotype with a few counts. The rearrangement uses TRBV15 and TRBJ2-1; TRBD1 is a possible D gene (6 bases). The CDR3 has 15 residues. Germline V gene data show CDR1 as LNHNV and CDR2 as YYDKDF (reference sequence). V shed 5 bases and J shed 1 base, with 12 bases lying between them. CDR3 residues: CATSLGAVSYNEQFF. The CDR3 DNA reads as TGTGCCACCAGCTTGGGGGCCGTTTCCTACAATGAGCAGTTCTTC.

Of note for this clonotype: The junction does not match germline at one end; this may be a read error. This chain joins TRBV7-6 and TRBJ2-7, with TRBD2 matching 9 bases. CDR1 and CDR2 (germline): SGHVS, FNYEAQ. The CDR3 sequence is 19 residues long. CDR3 nucleotide sequence: TGTGCCGGCAGCTTCTTAGCGGGGGAGCCCGGTCCAGATGACTACGAGCAGTACTTC. It codes for CAGSFLAGEPGPDDYEQYF. Full variable domain (remainder filled in from reference TRBV7-6 and TRBJ2-7): GAGVSQSPRYKVTKRGQDVALRCDPISGHVSLYWYRQALGQGPEFLTYFNYEAQQDKSGLPNDRFSAERPEGSISTLTIQRTEQRDSAMYRCAGSFLAGEPGPDDYEQYFGPGTRLTVT.

In its sample, this clonotype is medium-sized (0.01 to 0.1%). This rearrangement joins TRBV20-1 to TRBJ1-5; D not resolved. V shed 3 bases and J shed 9 bases, with 12 bases lying between them. The CDR3 covers 12 residues. The V gene's germline CDR1 is DFQATT and CDR2 SNEGSKA (reference sequence). CDR3 sequence (DNA): TGCAGTGCTAGTCCACCGGGGAGGCCCCAGCATTTT. Protein: CSASPPGRPQHF.

The chain employs TRBV5-1 and TRBJ2-1; 14 bases line up with TRBD2. This CDR3 contains 19 residues. V was pared by 5 bases and J by 2 bases, with 12 bases of the junction left unmatched. Germline V gene data show CDR1 as SGHRS and CDR2 as YFSETQ. The CDR3 loop is CASSHSGLAGVLAYNEQFF. The CDR3 DNA follows: TGCGCCAGCAGTCATTCGGGACTAGCGGGAGTTTTGGCCTACAATGAGCAGTTCTTC.

The V and J genes are TRBV11-3 and TRBJ1-6, with D unresolved. Germline lookup yields CDR1 SGHNT and CDR2 YENEEA. The CDR3 runs to 12 residues. Trimming pared 8 bases from V and 9 bases from J, leaving 11 bases between. CDR3 sequence reads: CASGGRRSPLHF. Written as DNA, the CDR3 is TGTGCCAGCGGAGGGAGGCGTTCACCCCTCCACTTT.

This clonotype ranks as medium-sized (0.01 to 0.1%). The CDR3 loop is CSASYRGLSGNTIYF. The CDR3 DNA follows: TGCAGTGCTAGTTACAGGGGGTTGTCTGGAAACACCATATATTTT. V gene TRBV20-1 combines with J gene TRBJ1-3, with 8 bases matching TRBD1. From germline, CDR1 is DFQATT and CDR2 SNEGSKA (reference sequence). The V gene end was trimmed by 3 bases and the J gene end by 1 base; junction bases not matched to a gene: 5. CDR3 length: 15 amino acids.

DNA of the CDR3: TGTGCCAGCAGCCGAGATGTCTACGGGGGCGTGGACATTCAGTACTTC. It specifies CASSRDVYGGVDIQYF. V gene TRBV4-2 combines with J gene TRBJ2-4; possibly TRBD1 or TRBD2 for D (6 bases each). Germline V gene data show CDR1 as LGHNA and CDR2 as YNFKEQ. Deletions cut 4 bases from V and 8 bases from J, with 21 bases between. The CDR3 covers 16 residues.

By share, this clonotype counts as medium-sized. This sequence joins TRBV20-1 and TRBJ1-1, with D possibly TRBD1 on 5 matching bases. Germline V gene sequence: CDR1 DFQATT, CDR2 SNEGSKA (reference sequence). This CDR3 contains 14 residues. V lost 5 bases to trimming and J lost 5 bases, with 18 bases between them. The CDR3 loop is CSAPLGRVRTEAFF. As DNA, the CDR3 is TGCAGTGCTCCCCTCGGCAGGGTGCGGACTGAAGCTTTCTTT.

Turning to this clonotype: The junction differs from germline at one of its ends, possibly a read error. V is TRBV7-9 and J is TRBJ2-7; 13 nucleotides agree with TRBD2. The CDR3 loop spans 16 amino acids. CDR1 and CDR2 (germline): SEHNR, FQNEAQ (reference sequence). In DNA, the CDR3 is TGTGCCAGCAGCTCAGGACTAGCGGGGGTCGCCTACGTGCAGTACTTC. Translating gives CASSSGLAGVAYVQYF.

This clonotype was picked up many times. The chain is built from TRBV5-1 and TRBJ2-1, with 7 positions matching TRBD2. V was clipped by 4 bases and J by 8 bases; unmatched bases: 12. Germline CDR1 reads SGHRS; CDR2 reads YFSETQ. The CDR3 sequence is 15 residues long. CDR3 sequence: CASSPGTTVVDEQFF. The CDR3 DNA reads TGCGCCAGCAGCCCGGGGACTACCGTGGTCGATGAGCAGTTCTTC.

This clonotype is medium-sized (0.01 to 0.1%) within its sample. The genes are TRBV5-4 and TRBJ2-6, with 7 bases lining up with TRBD1. Trimming removed 4 bases from V and 4 bases from J; junction bases left unmatched: 5. Germline V CDR1 and CDR2: SGHNT, YYREEE (reference sequence). This CDR3 is 15 amino acids long. CDR3 bases: TGTGCCAGCAGCCGCAGGGGGACAGGGGCCAACGTCCTGACTTTC. Amino acid sequence: CASSRRGTGANVLTF.

The table lists this clonotype with a few counts. Relative to the germline gene, one junction end is altered; a read error may explain this. V is TRBV20-1 and J is TRBJ1-5, with 9 bases matching TRBD1. The CDR3 spans 14 residues. Per germline, CDR1 DFQATT and CDR2 SNEGSKA (reference sequence). The CDR3 is CSATGTGQDQPPHF. Written as DNA, the CDR3 is TGCAGCGCAACCGGGACAGGGCAAGATCAGCCCCCGCATTTT.

This clonotype is classed as large. The chain combines TRBV20-1 with TRBJ1-1, with D perhaps TRBD1 (5 bases). The V gene's germline CDR1 is DFQATT and CDR2 SNEGSKA (reference sequence). The CDR3 totals 13 residues. V was pared by 6 bases and J by 2 bases, with 13 bases between. CDR3 loop: CSAVADSNTEAFF. CDR3 coding DNA: TGCAGTGCCGTCGCCGACAGTAACACTGAAGCTTTCTTT.

The chain joins TRBV9 to TRBJ2-3; 7 nucleotides agree with TRBD2. In germline, CDR1 is SGDLS, CDR2 YYNGEE. This CDR3 region has 15 residues. After removal of 3 bases from V and 5 bases from J, the junction contained 9 bases not matched to a gene. The CDR3 bases are TGTGCCAGCAGCGCGACTAGCCCCCCAGGAGATACGCAGTATTTT. Translating gives CASSATSPPGDTQYF.

This clonotype has a count of ten or more. CDR3 DNA sequence: TGTGCCAGCAGCTCCAGGGGTCGGGATACCACAGATACGCAGTATTTT. Its protein is CASSSRGRDTTDTQYF. The V gene is TRBV7-3, the J gene TRBJ2-3; possible D gene TRBD1, 6 bases. The V and J ends lost 4 bases and 2 bases respectively, with 16 bases between them. From germline, CDR1 is SGHTA and CDR2 FQGTGA. The CDR3 has 16 amino acids.

Within the sample, this clonotype is medium-sized. The chain links TRBV7-9 to TRBJ2-1; no definite D call. V dropped 0 bases and J dropped 9 bases, with 9 bases sitting between them. CDR1 and CDR2 (germline): SEHNR, FQNEAQ (reference sequence). The CDR3 has 13 residues. The DNA for the CDR3 is TGTGCCAGCAGCTTAGCGTCGGGTGCTGAGCAGTTCTTC. It specifies CASSLASGAEQFF.

Concerning this clonotype itself: Here the CDR3 omits its conserved ending phenylalanine or tryptophan, so a read error is the likely source. This chain links TRBV5-1 with TRBJ1-3, with D unclear. Germline lookup yields CDR1 SGHRS and CDR2 YFSETQ. The CDR3 sequence is 15 residues long. The CDR3: CASSVGLVPGNTIYS. Written as DNA, the CDR3 is TGTGCCAGCAGCGTAGGACTTGTACCTGGAAACACCATATATTCT.

The V gene is TRBV5-1, the J gene TRBJ1-1, with D possibly TRBD1 on 5 matching bases. Per the germline V gene, CDR1 is SGHRS and CDR2 is YFSETQ. The CDR3 covers 13 residues. The V gene lost 2 bases and the J gene lost 4 bases, with 9 bases spanning the gap. CDR3 nucleotides: TGCGCCAGCAGCTTCCAGGGAGGCACTGAAGCTTTCTTT. Translated, it gives CASSFQGGTEAFF.

This clonotype rates as medium-sized. The chain is built from TRBV7-9 and TRBJ2-5; D gene uncertain. V was trimmed by 5 bases and J by 5 bases, leaving 12 bases between them. The CDR3 sequence is 13 residues long. CDR1 and CDR2 (germline): SEHNR, FQNEAQ (reference sequence). CDR3 residues: CASSPIRYETQYF. The DNA for the CDR3 is TGTGCCAGCAGCCCTATTCGTTATGAGACCCAGTACTTC.

This clonotype was detected ten times or more. J is TRBJ2-3 and V is TRBV5-5, with 8 bases fitting TRBD1. The V gene end was trimmed by 3 bases and the J gene end by 3 bases; junction bases not matched to a gene: 9. Per the germline V gene, CDR1 is SGHKS and CDR2 is YYEKEE (reference sequence). This CDR3 spans 16 amino acids. The CDR3 DNA reads TGTGCCAGCAGCTCGGGTGACAGGGGACTGACAGATACGCAGTATTTT. Translated: CASSSGDRGLTDTQYF.

By proportion, this clonotype is medium-sized. V gene TRBV7-3 combines with J gene TRBJ2-1; TRBD1 might be the D (5 bases). This CDR3 contains 14 residues. In germline, CDR1 is SGHTA, CDR2 FQGTGA. V shed 0 bases and J shed 9 bases, with 12 bases lying between them. The CDR3 nucleotides read TGTGCCAGCAGCTTAACATCCAGGGTGGGTGAGCAGTTCTTC. This encodes CASSLTSRVGEQFF.